Each of the 27 T cell receptor beta chains below was sequenced from the same sample in a study of CD4+ T cells in melanoma. The data were produced by immunoSEQ multiplex PCR, yet TCRdb's version contains in-frame clones alone and is incomplete. The profile covers tens of thousands of clones, with approximately 74% appearing a single time and 4.8% taken by the ten largest. Sequencing was carried out using tumor tissue. Receptors were obtained from a human donor with melanoma.

This rearrangement joins TRBV28 to TRBJ1-2; D is undetermined. The length of the CDR3 is 12 residues. Germline V gene sequence: CDR1 MDHEN, CDR2 SYDVKM. The V and J ends lost 3 bases and 2 bases respectively, with 4 bases between them. The CDR3 protein is CASSLTNYGYTF. CDR3 bases: TGTGCCAGCAGTTTGACCAACTATGGCTACACCTTC.

The CDR3 bases are TGTGCCAGCAGCTTTTCAAATCCCAGGGAGACCCAGTACTTC. This gives the protein CASSFSNPRETQYF. The V and J genes are TRBV7-9 and TRBJ2-5; D gene ambiguous. CDR3 length: 14 residues. V was pared by 3 bases and J by 5 bases, with 13 bases between. Germline-derived CDR1 and CDR2 are SEHNR and FQNEAQ (reference sequence).

This chain links TRBV6-1 with TRBJ1-4, with 8 positions matching TRBD1. Per germline, CDR1 MNHNS and CDR2 SASEGT. V dropped 4 bases and J dropped 7; count of bases not matched to a gene: 20. This CDR3 comprises 19 residues. CDR3 coding DNA: TGTGCCAGCAGTGGAGGCGGACAGGGTAGGATGGTAGTTGGTGAAAAACTGTTTTTT. Translation: CASSGGGQGRMVVGEKLFF.

The CDR3 sequence: CASSRGLAEETQYF. CDR3 in DNA: TGTGCCAGCAGCCGAGGACTAGCTGAGGAGACCCAGTACTTC. This chain joins TRBV5-4 and TRBJ2-5, with 8 bases matching TRBD2. Per germline, CDR1 SGHNT and CDR2 YYREEE (reference sequence). V was pared by 4 bases and J by 5 bases, with 7 bases of the junction left unmatched. The CDR3 covers 14 residues.

The chain uses TRBV5-1 and TRBJ1-2; possible D gene TRBD1, 6 bases. Trimming stripped 2 bases from V and 2 bases from J, with 10 bases between. Germline CDR1 and CDR2: SGHRS and YFSETQ. There are 14 residues in the CDR3. The chain's CDR3 is CASSFRDTNYGYTF. CDR3 in DNA: TGCGCCAGCAGCTTTCGGGACACCAACTATGGCTACACCTTC. Filled out from reference TRBV5-1 and TRBJ1-2, the complete variable domain reads KAGVTQTPRYLIKTRGQQVTLSCSPISGHRSVSWYQQTPGQGLQFLFEYFSETQRNKGNFPGRFSGRQFSNSRSEMNVSTLELGDSALYLCASSFRDTNYGYTFGSGTRLTVV.

The gene calls are TRBV5-1 and TRBJ2-2; 11 positions agree with TRBD2. Trimming at V came to 4 bases and at J to 5 bases, leaving 10 bases not matched to a gene. Germline lookup yields CDR1 SGHRS and CDR2 YFSETQ. This CDR3 is built from 17 residues. The CDR3 protein is CASSPGLLAGATGELFF. CDR3 coding DNA: TGCGCCAGCAGCCCTGGACTACTAGCGGGGGCTACCGGGGAGCTGTTTTTT.

The V call is TRBV7-9, the J call TRBJ2-1; the match to TRBD1 covers 9 bases. Germline loops: CDR1 SEHNR, CDR2 FQNEAQ (reference sequence). CDR3 length: 14 amino acids. V lost 5 bases to trimming and J lost 6 bases; unmatched junction nucleotides: 5. The CDR3 sequence is CASSDRGVVNEQFF. CDR3 DNA sequence: TGTGCCAGCAGCGACAGGGGGGTGGTCAATGAGCAGTTCTTC.

This clone was recorded once. This chain connects TRBV5-1 to TRBJ2-7; 9 bases align to TRBD1. Germline-derived CDR1 and CDR2 are SGHRS and YFSETQ. Trimming at V came to 3 bases and at J to 8 bases, leaving 6 bases not matched to a gene. CDR3 size: 13 residues. The CDR3 region is CASSSGQGIKQYF. The CDR3 coding sequence is TGCGCCAGCAGCTCCGGACAGGGGATAAAGCAGTACTTC.

The chain combines TRBV4-3 with TRBJ1-4, with 8 bases that match TRBD1. The germline V gene encodes CDR1 LGHNA and CDR2 YSLEER. V shed 1 base and J 3 bases; nucleotides not matched to a gene: 7. This CDR3 is 17 amino acids long. CDR3 nucleotides: TGCGCCAGCAGCCAAGGCCAGGGGGCGCGTCCTAATGAAAAACTGTTTTTT. Translating gives CASSQGQGARPNEKLFF.

This chain uses TRBV9 with TRBJ2-6, with D uncertain. The V gene's germline CDR1 is SGDLS and CDR2 YYNGEE. CDR3 length: 17 amino acids. V was cut by 3 bases and J by 0 bases, with 13 bases left in between. CDR3 sequence reads: CASSAPGSISGANVLTF. In DNA form, the CDR3 reads TGTGCCAGCAGCGCGCCGGGCAGTATCTCTGGGGCCAACGTCCTGACTTTC.

The genes are TRBV5-1 and TRBJ2-2, with 8 nucleotides matching TRBD1. V lost 4 bases to trimming and J lost 4 bases; unmatched junction nucleotides: 9. Germline CDR1 is SGHRS and CDR2 is YFSETQ. The CDR3 runs 16 residues. The DNA for the CDR3 is TGCGCCAGCAGCGGCCCGACAGGGGAAGGCACCGGGGAGCTGTTTTTT. This codes for CASSGPTGEGTGELFF.

The V and J genes are TRBV2 and TRBJ2-7, with TRBD1 matching 9 bases. V was clipped by 7 bases and J by 1 base; unmatched bases: 11. Germline V gene data show CDR1 as SNHLY and CDR2 as FYNNEI. CDR3 length: 16 amino acids. CDR3 protein: CASMGGTGRKSYEQYF. The CDR3 DNA sequence: TGTGCCAGCATGGGGGGGACAGGGAGGAAATCCTACGAGCAGTACTTC.

The chain uses TRBV9 and TRBJ2-1; D tentatively reads TRBD1 or TRBD2 (6 bases each). This CDR3 has 17 amino acids. The V end lost 3 bases, the J end lost 2 bases, and 18 bases lay between the germline ends. Germline loops: CDR1 SGDLS, CDR2 YYNGEE. This chain's CDR3 is CASSGAGHPKTYNEQFF. The CDR3 DNA sequence: TGTGCCAGCAGCGGGGCGGGACACCCGAAGACCTACAATGAGCAGTTCTTC. The complete variable domain, with remaining parts taken from reference TRBV9 and TRBJ2-1, reads DSGVTQTPKHLITATGQRVTLRCSPRSGDLSVYWYQQSLDQGLQFLIQYYNGEERAKGNILERFSAQQFPDLHSELNLSSLELGDSALYFCASSGAGHPKTYNEQFFGPGTRLTVL.

This chain links TRBV6-6 with TRBJ1-2, with a tentative D call TRBD1 (6 bases). Looked up from germline, CDR1 is MNHNY and CDR2 is SVGAGI (reference sequence). This CDR3 is 13 amino acids long. Trimming stripped 7 bases from V and 6 bases from J, with 15 bases between. This CDR3 is CASTMGGPHGYTF. The CDR3 DNA is TGTGCCAGCACCATGGGGGGGCCCCATGGCTACACCTTC.

This clone has a count of ten or more. The chain combines TRBV27 with TRBJ2-7; tentative D call: TRBD1 (6 bases). The CDR3 is made up of 12 amino acids. V gave up 3 bases and J gave up 6 bases, with 9 bases separating them. Germline CDR1 and CDR2: MNHEY and SMNVEV (reference sequence). As DNA, the CDR3 is TGTGCCAGCAGTTTTACAGGGTCCGAGCAGTACTTC. Residues: CASSFTGSEQYF.

The genes are TRBV2 and TRBJ2-5; D gene ambiguous. Per the germline V gene, CDR1 is SNHLY and CDR2 is FYNNEI. V lost 1 base and J 5 bases, leaving 8 bases between the germline ends. This CDR3 is built from 13 residues. CDR3 in DNA: TGTGCCAGCAGTGAAGAACAGTGGGAGACCCAGTACTTC. It codes for CASSEEQWETQYF.

J is TRBJ1-2 and V is TRBV19, with 10 bases lining up with TRBD1. Germline lookup yields CDR1 LNHDA and CDR2 SQIVND (reference sequence). J was trimmed by 4 bases and V by 7 bases; bases with no gene match: 9. This CDR3 spans 15 amino acids. In DNA, the CDR3 is TGTGCCAGTACCATTGGGACAGGGGATCTCTATGGCTACACCTTC. Its translation: CASTIGTGDLYGYTF.

The V and J genes are TRBV5-1 and TRBJ2-2, with D possibly matching TRBD1 (5 bases). CDR3 length: 16 residues. The V end was cut by 0 bases, the J end by 4 bases, with 13 bases between. Germline lookup yields CDR1 SGHRS and CDR2 YFSETQ. The CDR3 nucleotides are TGCGCCAGCAGCTTGGGGTTTCTGGGGCCCACCGGGGAGCTGTTTTTT. Translating gives CASSLGFLGPTGELFF.

The chain uses TRBV5-1 and TRBJ1-5, with D possibly being TRBD1 (6 bases). Germline V lookup: CDR1 SGHRS, CDR2 YFSETQ. The length of the CDR3 is 14 residues. Deletions cut 0 bases from V and 5 bases from J, with 9 bases between. CDR3 in DNA: TGCGCCAGCAGCTTGGTCCCAGGGGATCAGCCCCAGCATTTT. The encoded protein is CASSLVPGDQPQHF.

A few counts support this clone. The chain employs TRBV13 and TRBJ1-3, with no clear D. Trimming shortened V by 0 bases and J by 0 bases, and 6 bases separated the two germline ends. The CDR3 has 15 residues. Germline V gene data show CDR1 as PRHDT and CDR2 as FYEKMQ (reference sequence). This CDR3 is CASSLGLSSGNTIYF. CDR3 nucleotide sequence: TGTGCCAGCAGCTTAGGGCTTAGCTCTGGAAACACCATATATTTT.

The chain links TRBV11-2 to TRBJ1-2; 9 nucleotides agree with TRBD1. CDR3 length: 17 residues. Trimming removed 3 bases from V and 3 bases from J; junction bases left unmatched: 11. The germline V gene has CDR1 SGHAT and CDR2 FQNNGV. Here the CDR3 reads CASSFSPGTGLHYGYTF. DNA for the CDR3: TGTGCCAGCAGCTTTTCCCCCGGGACAGGGCTCCACTATGGCTACACCTTC.

The CDR3 loop is CASSGWEGGYTF. In nucleotides, the CDR3 is TGCGCCAGCAGTGGTTGGGAAGGTGGCTACACCTTC. This chain uses TRBV10-2 with TRBJ1-2; the D is unclear. Trimming took off 4 bases at V and 7 bases at J, with 10 bases between the two ends. The CDR3 is 12 amino acids. Germline lookup yields CDR1 WSHSY and CDR2 SAAADI.

The chain uses TRBV7-9 and TRBJ2-7, with TRBD2 as a possible D gene (6 bases). The CDR3 sequence is 13 residues long. V lost 2 bases to trimming and J lost 7 bases, with 12 bases between them. Germline V gene sequence: CDR1 SEHNR, CDR2 FQNEAQ (reference sequence). CDR3 DNA sequence: TGTGCCAGCAGCTTAAGTATCGGGGGAGAGCAGTACTTC. Amino acids: CASSLSIGGEQYF.

This chain links TRBV30 with TRBJ1-1, with 8 bases identical to TRBD1. The CDR3 has 14 residues. Germline V gives CDR1 GTSNPN, CDR2 SVGIG (reference sequence). With 4 bases clipped from V and 4 bases from J, the junction kept 8 bases outside the gene matches. CDR3: CAWNYRGSGTEAFF. DNA of the CDR3: TGTGCCTGGAATTACAGGGGGTCGGGCACTGAAGCTTTCTTT.

The V gene is TRBV28, the J gene TRBJ1-1; D gene ambiguous. The CDR3 is 13 amino acids. Trimming pared 3 bases from V and 1 base from J, leaving 6 bases between. The germline CDR1 and CDR2 sequences are MDHEN and SYDVKM. The CDR3 region has the DNA TGTGCCAGCAGTTTGTACTCGAACACTGAAGCTTTCTTT. This translates into CASSLYSNTEAFF.

This clone has ten or more counts. V and J are TRBV9 and TRBJ1-1, with D perhaps TRBD1 (6 bases). Per the germline V gene, CDR1 is SGDLS and CDR2 is YYNGEE. V dropped 5 bases and J dropped 8 bases, with 19 bases sitting between them. There are 14 residues in the CDR3. The CDR3 bases are TGTGCCAGCAGTGACACAGGGACGGGAGTGGAAGCTTTCTTT. Translated: CASSDTGTGVEAFF.

In its sample, this clone is medium-sized. The V gene is TRBV9, the J gene TRBJ2-7; 9 bases line up with TRBD1. Germline V gene lookup returns CDR1 SGDLS and CDR2 YYNGEE. V trimming: 4 bases; J trimming: 5 bases; junction bases outside the gene matches: 10. This CDR3 region has 15 residues. In nucleotides, the CDR3 is TGTGCCAGCAGCTTATGGGGACAGGGCGTCAACGAGCAGTACTTC. As protein: CASSLWGQGVNEQYF.